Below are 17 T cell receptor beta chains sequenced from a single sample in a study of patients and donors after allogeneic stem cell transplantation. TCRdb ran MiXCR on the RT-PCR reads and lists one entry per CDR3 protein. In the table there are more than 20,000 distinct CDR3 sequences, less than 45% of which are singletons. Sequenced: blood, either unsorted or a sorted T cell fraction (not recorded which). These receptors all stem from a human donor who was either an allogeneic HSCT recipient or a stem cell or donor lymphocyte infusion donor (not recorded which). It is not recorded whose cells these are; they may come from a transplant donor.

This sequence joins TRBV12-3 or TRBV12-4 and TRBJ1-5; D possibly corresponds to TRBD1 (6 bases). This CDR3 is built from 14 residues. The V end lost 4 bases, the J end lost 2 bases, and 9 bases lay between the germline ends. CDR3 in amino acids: CASSYRVGNQPQHF. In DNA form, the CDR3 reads TGTGCCAGCAGTTACAGGGTTGGCAATCAGCCCCAGCATTTT.

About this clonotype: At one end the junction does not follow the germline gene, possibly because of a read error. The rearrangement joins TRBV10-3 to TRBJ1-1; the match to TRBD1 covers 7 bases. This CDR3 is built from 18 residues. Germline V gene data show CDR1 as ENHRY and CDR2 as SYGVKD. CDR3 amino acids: CATSESTGLKSSRTEAFF. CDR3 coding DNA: TGTGCCACCAGTGAGTCGACAGGGTTAAAGAGTAGTAGGACTGAAGCTTTCTTT.

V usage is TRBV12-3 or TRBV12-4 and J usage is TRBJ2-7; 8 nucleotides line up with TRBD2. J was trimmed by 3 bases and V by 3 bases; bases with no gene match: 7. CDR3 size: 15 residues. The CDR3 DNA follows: TGTGCCAGCAGTTTCCAAGCGGGAGCCGTCTACGAGCAGTACTTC. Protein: CASSFQAGAVYEQYF.

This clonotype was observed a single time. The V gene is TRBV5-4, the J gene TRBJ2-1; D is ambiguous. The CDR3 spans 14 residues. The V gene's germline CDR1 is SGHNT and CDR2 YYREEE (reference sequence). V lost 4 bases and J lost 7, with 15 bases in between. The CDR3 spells CASSPYTQRNEQFF. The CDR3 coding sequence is TGTGCCAGCAGCCCCTATACCCAGAGGAATGAGCAGTTCTTC. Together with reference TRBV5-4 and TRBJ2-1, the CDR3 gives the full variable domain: ETGVTQSPTHLIKTRGQQVTLRCSSQSGHNTVSWYQQALGQGPQFIFQYYREEENGRGNFPPRFSGLQFPNYSSELNVNALELDDSALYLCASSPYTQRNEQFFGPGTRLTVL.

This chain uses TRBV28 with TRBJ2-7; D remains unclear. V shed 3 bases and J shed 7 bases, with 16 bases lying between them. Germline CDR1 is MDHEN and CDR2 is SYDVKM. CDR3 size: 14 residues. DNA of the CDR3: TGTGCCAGCAGTTTTACAGACCCTAATTTTGAGCAGTACTTC. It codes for CASSFTDPNFEQYF.

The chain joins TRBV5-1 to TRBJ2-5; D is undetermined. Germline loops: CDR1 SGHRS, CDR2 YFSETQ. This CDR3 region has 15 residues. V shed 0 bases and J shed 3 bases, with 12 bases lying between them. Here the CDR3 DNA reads TGCGCCAGCAGCTTGGAGGCCCTTGGGGAAGAGACCCAGTACTTC. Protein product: CASSLEALGEETQYF.

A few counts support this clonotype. CDR3 region: CASSLAGSSSYNSPLHF. The CDR3 coding sequence is TGCGCCAGCAGCTTGGCCGGGTCAAGCTCCTATAATTCACCCCTCCACTTT. The chain employs TRBV5-1 and TRBJ1-6; no clear D gene. The CDR3 is 17 residues long. CDR1 and CDR2 from the germline V gene are SGHRS and YFSETQ. The V end lost 0 bases, the J end lost 0 bases, and 10 bases lay between the germline ends.

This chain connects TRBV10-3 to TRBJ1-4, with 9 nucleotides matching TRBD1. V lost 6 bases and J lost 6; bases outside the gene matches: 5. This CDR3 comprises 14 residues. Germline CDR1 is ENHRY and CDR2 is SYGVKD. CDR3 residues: CAIRAGQGHEKLFF. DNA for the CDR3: TGTGCCATCAGAGCGGGACAGGGCCATGAAAAACTGTTTTTT.

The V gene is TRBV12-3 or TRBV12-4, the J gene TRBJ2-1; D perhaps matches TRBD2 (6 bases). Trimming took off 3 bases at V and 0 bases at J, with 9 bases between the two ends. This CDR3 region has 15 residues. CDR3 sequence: CASSFVGSSYNEQFF. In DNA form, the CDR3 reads TGTGCCAGCAGTTTTGTCGGGAGCTCCTACAATGAGCAGTTCTTC.

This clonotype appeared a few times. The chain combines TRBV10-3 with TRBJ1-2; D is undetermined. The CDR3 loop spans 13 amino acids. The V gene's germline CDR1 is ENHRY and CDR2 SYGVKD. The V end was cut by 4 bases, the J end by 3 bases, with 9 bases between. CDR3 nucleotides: TGTGCCATCAGTGGCCGGACGGACTATGGCTACACCTTC. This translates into CAISGRTDYGYTF.

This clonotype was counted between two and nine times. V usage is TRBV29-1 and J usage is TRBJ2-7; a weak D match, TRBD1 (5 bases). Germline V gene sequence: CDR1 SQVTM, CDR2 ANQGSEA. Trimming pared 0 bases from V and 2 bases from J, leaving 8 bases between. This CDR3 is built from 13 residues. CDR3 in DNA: TGCAGCGTTGAAGATCAGGGCCCCTACGAGCAGTACTTC. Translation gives CSVEDQGPYEQYF.

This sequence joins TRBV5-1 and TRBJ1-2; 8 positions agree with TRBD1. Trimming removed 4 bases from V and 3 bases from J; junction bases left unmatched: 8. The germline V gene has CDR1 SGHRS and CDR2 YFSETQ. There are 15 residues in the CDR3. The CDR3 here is CASSPGTGPHYGYTF. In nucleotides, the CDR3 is TGCGCCAGCAGCCCCGGGACAGGTCCCCACTATGGCTACACCTTC. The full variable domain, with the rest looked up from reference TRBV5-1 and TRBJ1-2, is KAGVTQTPRYLIKTRGQQVTLSCSPISGHRSVSWYQQTPGQGLQFLFEYFSETQRNKGNFPGRFSGRQFSNSRSEMNVSTLELGDSALYLCASSPGTGPHYGYTFGSGTRLTVV.

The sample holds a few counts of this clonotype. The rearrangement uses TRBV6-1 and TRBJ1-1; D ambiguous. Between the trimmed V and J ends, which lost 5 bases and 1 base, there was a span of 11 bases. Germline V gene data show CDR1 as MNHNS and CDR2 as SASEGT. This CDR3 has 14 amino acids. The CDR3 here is CASSLKLGNTEAFF. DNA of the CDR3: TGTGCCAGCAGTCTAAAGCTGGGGAACACTGAAGCTTTCTTT.

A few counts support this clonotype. CDR3 in DNA: TGTGCCAGCAGTCCTTGGAACAGGAGAAATCAGCCCCAGCATTTT. Translating gives CASSPWNRRNQPQHF. This chain links TRBV5-6 with TRBJ1-5; a possible D gene is TRBD1 (5 bases). The CDR3 totals 15 residues. Trimming pared 5 bases from V and 4 bases from J, leaving 16 bases between. Germline-derived CDR1 and CDR2 are SGHDT and YYEEEE.

Here the CDR3 DNA reads TGCGCCAGCAGCTTGACAAGGGAGGTTTATAGCAATCAGCCCCAGCATTTT. Translating gives CASSLTREVYSNQPQHF. The rearrangement uses TRBV5-1 and TRBJ1-5; D remains ambiguous. CDR1 and CDR2 from the germline V gene are SGHRS and YFSETQ. The germline V and J ends were trimmed by 1 base and 0 bases, with 14 bases remaining between them. This CDR3 contains 17 residues.

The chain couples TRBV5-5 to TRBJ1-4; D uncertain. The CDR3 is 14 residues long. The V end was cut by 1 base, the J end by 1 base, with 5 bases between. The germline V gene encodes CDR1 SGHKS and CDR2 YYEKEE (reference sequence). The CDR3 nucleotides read TGTGCCAGCAGCTTGCCGCTAACTAATGAAAAACTGTTTTTT. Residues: CASSLPLTNEKLFF.

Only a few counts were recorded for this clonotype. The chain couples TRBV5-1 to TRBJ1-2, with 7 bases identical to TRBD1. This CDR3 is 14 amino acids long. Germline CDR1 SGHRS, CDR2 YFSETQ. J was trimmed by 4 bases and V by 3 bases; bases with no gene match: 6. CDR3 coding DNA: TGCGCCAGCAGCTCCTCGCCAGGGGGCTATGGCTACACCTTC. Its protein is CASSSSPGGYGYTF.